The 20 T cell receptor beta chains listed next were all sequenced from one sample in a study of blood T cell repertoires in COVID-19. This table comes from immunoSEQ multiplex PCR, and its TCRdb copy is limited to in-frame clones, with some not included. The sample shows roughly 74,000 clones, about four fifths of them seen only once. Sequencing input: peripheral blood. The source is a man between 70 and 80 years old with acute or convalescent COVID-19.

This sequence joins TRBV19 and TRBJ2-3; tentative D call: TRBD1 (5 bases). V lost 9 bases to trimming and J lost 0 bases, with 19 bases between them. This CDR3 has 16 residues. Germline loops: CDR1 LNHDA, CDR2 SQIVND (reference sequence). The CDR3 coding sequence is TGTGCCAGCGGGCCTTATGGGGCGGCGAGCACAGATACGCAGTATTTT. This codes for CASGPYGAASTDTQYF.

This clone was picked up one time. The V and J genes are TRBV28 and TRBJ1-5; possible D gene TRBD1, 5 bases. V gave up 0 bases and J gave up 6 bases, with 12 bases separating them. This CDR3 is 15 amino acids long. The germline gives CDR1 MDHEN, CDR2 SYDVKM. The CDR3: CASSLWGGSAQPQHF. CDR3 DNA sequence: TGTGCCAGCAGTTTATGGGGGGGTTCGGCTCAGCCCCAGCATTTT.

The gene calls are TRBV27 and TRBJ2-1, with D possibly matching TRBD2 (6 bases). Germline CDR1 and CDR2: MNHEY and SMNVEV (reference sequence). CDR3 length: 16 residues. Trimming shortened V by 3 bases and J by 0 bases, and 12 bases separated the two germline ends. The CDR3 DNA follows: TGTGCCAGCAGTTTCCAGTCGGGGGTCTCCTACAATGAGCAGTTCTTC. It is translated as CASSFQSGVSYNEQFF.

The chain couples TRBV24-1 to TRBJ2-2; a possible D gene is TRBD1 (6 bases). Deletions cut 3 bases from V and 0 bases from J, with 16 bases between. The CDR3 spans 18 residues. Germline CDR1 and CDR2: KGHDR and SFDVKD. CDR3 sequence (DNA): TGTGCCACCAGTGATCCCCGACAGGACGCCGCGAACACCGGGGAGCTGTTTTTT. It specifies CATSDPRQDAANTGELFF.

This rearrangement joins TRBV29-1 to TRBJ1-4; no reliable D call. The CDR3 is made up of 14 amino acids. The germline V gene has CDR1 SQVTM and CDR2 ANQGSEA. Trimming cost V 5 bases and J 0 bases, with 10 bases left between them. The CDR3 nucleotides are TGCAGCGTTACAGTTACTGCAACTAATGAAAAACTGTTTTTT. It is translated as CSVTVTATNEKLFF. Using reference TRBV29-1 and TRBJ1-4 for the parts outside the CDR3, the full variable domain is SAVISQKPSRDICQRGTSLTIQCQVDSQVTMMFWYRQQPGQSLTLIATANQGSEATYESGFVIDKFPISRPNLTFSTLTVSNMSPEDSSIYLCSVTVTATNEKLFFGSGTQLSVL.

The rearrangement joins TRBV5-1 to TRBJ2-3; D gene ambiguous. V gave up 0 bases and J gave up 4 bases, with 12 bases separating them. The CDR3 covers 15 residues. CDR1 is SGHRS and CDR2 is YFSETQ in the germline V gene. CDR3 nucleotides: TGCGCCAGCAGCTTGGGCGGTTTCTCCCCAGATACGCAGTATTTT. This encodes CASSLGGFSPDTQYF.

The rearrangement links TRBV7-6 to TRBJ2-3; 9 bases agree with TRBD2. Germline lookup yields CDR1 SGHVS and CDR2 FNYEAQ. The CDR3 sequence is 16 residues long. Trimming cost V 5 bases and J 2 bases; bases outside gene matches: 8. In DNA form, the CDR3 reads TGTGCCAGCAGCCCGTTCCTAGCGGGACCCACAGATACGCAGTATTTT. It specifies CASSPFLAGPTDTQYF.

The chain joins TRBV5-1 to TRBJ2-3; 9 nucleotides match TRBD2. CDR3 length equals 14 residues. From germline, CDR1 is SGHRS and CDR2 YFSETQ. The ends lost 5 bases at V and 2 bases at J; junction bases unmatched: 3. CDR3 amino acids: CASRLAGDTDTQYF. The CDR3 DNA is TGCGCCAGCAGGTTAGCGGGGGACACAGATACGCAGTATTTT.

J is TRBJ2-7 and V is TRBV5-8, with D unclear. Germline CDR1 and CDR2: SGHTS and YDEGEE. CDR3 length: 11 amino acids. Trimming pared 0 bases from V and 9 bases from J, leaving 7 bases between. CDR3 residues: CASSLVSGQYF. CDR3 nucleotides: TGTGCCAGCAGCTTGGTTTCAGGGCAGTACTTC.

The DNA for the CDR3 is TGTGCCAGCAGCTTTTGGGGGGGGCCCGCCACCAACGAGCAGTACTTC. As protein: CASSFWGGPATNEQYF. The chain employs TRBV5-6 and TRBJ2-7; D is perhaps TRBD2 (7 bases). CDR1 SGHDT and CDR2 YYEEEE come from the germline V gene. V lost 2 bases and J 5 bases, leaving 20 bases between the germline ends. The CDR3 length is 16 residues.

The chain combines TRBV19 with TRBJ2-7, with D possibly being TRBD2 (5 bases). V gave up 8 bases and J gave up 7 bases, with 21 bases separating them. Germline-derived CDR1 and CDR2 are LNHDA and SQIVND (reference sequence). This CDR3 has 14 residues. CDR3 protein: CASSRSGSTGEQYF. The DNA of the CDR3 is TGTGCCAGTTCCAGATCGGGGTCAACCGGGGAGCAGTACTTC.

The chain couples TRBV19 to TRBJ1-4, with D possibly matching TRBD1 (5 bases). V lost 6 bases and J lost 4, with 15 bases in between. Germline V gene sequence: CDR1 LNHDA, CDR2 SQIVND (reference sequence). The CDR3 consists of 15 residues. CDR3: CASSLGGRLNEKLFF. Written as DNA, the CDR3 is TGTGCCAGTAGCCTCGGGGGACGGCTTAATGAAAAACTGTTTTTT.

The chain employs TRBV11-3 and TRBJ2-1; D might be TRBD2 (5 bases). CDR3 length: 15 residues. The germline CDR1 and CDR2 sequences are SGHNT and YENEEA. Trimming left V 5 bases short and J 5 bases short, with 16 bases between. The CDR3, as DNA: TGTGCCAGCAGCCCGGGCGGGCTAGCCAACAATGAGCAGTTCTTC. Its protein product is CASSPGGLANNEQFF.

This clone has only a few counts. J is TRBJ2-2 and V is TRBV19; 8 bases align to TRBD1. The CDR3 totals 16 residues. Germline-derived CDR1 and CDR2 are LNHDA and SQIVND (reference sequence). Trimming cost V 7 bases and J 2 bases; bases outside gene matches: 9. CDR3 region: CASIPEGQVNTGELFF. For the CDR3, the DNA is TGTGCCAGTATTCCCGAGGGACAGGTCAACACCGGGGAGCTGTTTTTT. Full variable domain (remainder filled in from reference TRBV19 and TRBJ2-2): DGGITQSPKYLFRKEGQNVTLSCEQNLNHDAMYWYRQDPGQGLRLIYYSQIVNDFQKGDIAEGYSVSREKKESFPLTVTSAQKNPTAFYLCASIPEGQVNTGELFFGEGSRLTVL.

The chain links TRBV9 to TRBJ2-1; TRBD1 is a possible D gene (6 bases). V lost 2 bases and J lost 3, with 9 bases in between. CDR3 length: 14 residues. The V gene's germline CDR1 is SGDLS and CDR2 YYNGEE. The CDR3 DNA follows: TGTGCCAGCAGCGTTGGACAGAACTACAATGAGCAGTTCTTC. Translation gives CASSVGQNYNEQFF.

The chain combines TRBV2 with TRBJ1-4, with 7 nucleotides matching TRBD1. V shed 2 bases, J shed 2 bases, and the junction held 2 bases outside the gene matches. CDR3 size: 15 residues. CDR1 SNHLY and CDR2 FYNNEI come from the germline V gene. The CDR3 loop reads CASSETGQTNEKLFF. Written as DNA, the CDR3 is TGTGCCAGCAGTGAAACGGGACAGACTAATGAAAAACTGTTTTTT.

V is TRBV5-4 and J is TRBJ2-7; D perhaps matches TRBD1 (6 bases). V was clipped by 2 bases and J by 4 bases, with 22 bases between them. This CDR3 comprises 17 residues. CDR1 is SGHNT and CDR2 is YYREEE in the germline V gene (reference sequence). CDR3: CASSFDTPGRGEYEQYF. DNA of the CDR3: TGTGCCAGCAGCTTTGACACCCCCGGCAGGGGCGAATACGAGCAGTACTTC.

The rearrangement links TRBV5-1 to TRBJ2-1; the D gene is possibly TRBD2 (7 bases). CDR3 length: 15 amino acids. V was trimmed by 2 bases and J by 1 base, leaving 10 bases between them. Germline loops: CDR1 SGHRS, CDR2 YFSETQ. CDR3 nucleotide sequence: TGCGCCAGCAGCTTCGGGGGGCTTTCCTACAATGAGCAGTTCTTC. This translates into CASSFGGLSYNEQFF.

The rearrangement uses TRBV5-1 and TRBJ1-2; maybe TRBD1 (6 bases). The CDR3 runs 14 residues. V was pared by 2 bases and J by 4 bases, with 12 bases between. Germline V lookup: CDR1 SGHRS, CDR2 YFSETQ. For the CDR3, the DNA is TGCGCCAGCAGCTTCACAGGGTTGGCCTATGGCTACACCTTC. It yields the protein CASSFTGLAYGYTF. Full variable domain (missing parts from reference TRBV5-1 and TRBJ1-2): KAGVTQTPRYLIKTRGQQVTLSCSPISGHRSVSWYQQTPGQGLQFLFEYFSETQRNKGNFPGRFSGRQFSNSRSEMNVSTLELGDSALYLCASSFTGLAYGYTFGSGTRLTVV.

The chain recombines TRBV7-9 with TRBJ2-3, with 9 bases aligning to TRBD2. The CDR3 is made up of 15 amino acids. Per the germline V gene, CDR1 is SEHNR and CDR2 is FQNEAQ (reference sequence). Trimming at V came to 4 bases and at J to 1 base, leaving 3 bases not matched to a gene. In nucleotides, the CDR3 is TGTGCCAGCAGCTCGACTAGCGGCCGCACAGATACGCAGTATTTT. It codes for CASSSTSGRTDTQYF.